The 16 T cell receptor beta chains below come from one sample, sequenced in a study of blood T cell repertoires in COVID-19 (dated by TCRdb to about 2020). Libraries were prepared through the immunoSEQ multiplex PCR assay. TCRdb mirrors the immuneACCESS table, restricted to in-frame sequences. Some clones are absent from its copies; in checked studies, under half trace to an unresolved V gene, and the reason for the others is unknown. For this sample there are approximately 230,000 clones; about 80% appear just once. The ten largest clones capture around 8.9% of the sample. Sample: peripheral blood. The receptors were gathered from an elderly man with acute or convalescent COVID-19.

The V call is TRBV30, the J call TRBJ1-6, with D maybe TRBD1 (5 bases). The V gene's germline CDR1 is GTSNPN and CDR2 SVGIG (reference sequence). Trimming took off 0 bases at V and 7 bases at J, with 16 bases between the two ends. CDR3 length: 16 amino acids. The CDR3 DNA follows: TGTGCCTGGAGTGTACGGTCAGGGCCACGGAATTCACCCCTCCACTTT. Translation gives CAWSVRSGPRNSPLHF.

The CDR3 is CASSPLGHAEGGTQYF. The CDR3 bases are TGCGCCAGCAGCCCACTGGGCCACGCGGAGGGAGGTACGCAGTATTTT. The J gene is TRBJ2-3, the V gene TRBV5-1; D possibly corresponds to TRBD2 (6 bases). Deletions cut 4 bases from V and 8 bases from J, with 23 bases between. Germline assignment: CDR1 SGHRS and CDR2 YFSETQ. The CDR3 length is 16 residues.

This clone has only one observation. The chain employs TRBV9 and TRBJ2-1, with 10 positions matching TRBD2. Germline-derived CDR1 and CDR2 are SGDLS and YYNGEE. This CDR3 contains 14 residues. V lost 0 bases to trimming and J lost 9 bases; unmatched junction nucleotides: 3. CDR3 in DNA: TGTGCCAGCAGCGTAGAGAGCGGGAGGGGTGAGCAGTTCTTC. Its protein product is CASSVESGRGEQFF.

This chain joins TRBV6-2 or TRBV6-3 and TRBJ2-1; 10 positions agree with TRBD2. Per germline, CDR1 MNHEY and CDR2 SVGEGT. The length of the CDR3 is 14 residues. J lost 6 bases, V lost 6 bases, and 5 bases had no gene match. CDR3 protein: CASSLAGDLNEQFF. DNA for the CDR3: TGTGCCAGCAGCCTAGCGGGGGACCTCAATGAGCAGTTCTTC.

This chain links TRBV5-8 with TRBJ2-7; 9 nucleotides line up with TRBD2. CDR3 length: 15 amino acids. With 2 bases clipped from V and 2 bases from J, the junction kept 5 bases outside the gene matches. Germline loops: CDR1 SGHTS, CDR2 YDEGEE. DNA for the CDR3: TGTGCCAGCAGCTTTTGGGCGGGAGGGACCTACGAGCAGTACTTC. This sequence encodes CASSFWAGGTYEQYF.

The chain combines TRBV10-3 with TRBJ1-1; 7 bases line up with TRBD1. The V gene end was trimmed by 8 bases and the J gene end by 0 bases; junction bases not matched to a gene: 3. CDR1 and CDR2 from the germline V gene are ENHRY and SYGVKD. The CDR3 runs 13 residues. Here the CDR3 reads CAISGGMNTEAFF. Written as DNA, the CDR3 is TGTGCCATCTCAGGGGGGATGAACACTGAAGCTTTCTTT.

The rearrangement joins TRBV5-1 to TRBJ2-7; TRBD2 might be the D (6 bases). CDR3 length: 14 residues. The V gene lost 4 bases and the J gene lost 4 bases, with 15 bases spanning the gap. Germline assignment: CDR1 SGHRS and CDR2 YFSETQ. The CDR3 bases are TGCGCCAGCAGCCCCTTTAAGAGCGGGTACGAGCAGTACTTC. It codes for CASSPFKSGYEQYF.

The CDR3 DNA reads as TGCAGCGTTTGGGACAGGGTTCGTTACGAGCAGTACTTC. It specifies CSVWDRVRYEQYF. The J gene is TRBJ2-7, the V gene TRBV29-1, with TRBD1 matching 9 bases. From germline, CDR1 is SQVTM and CDR2 ANQGSEA. CDR3 length: 13 residues. Trimming at V came to 5 bases and at J to 4 bases, leaving 6 bases not matched to a gene.

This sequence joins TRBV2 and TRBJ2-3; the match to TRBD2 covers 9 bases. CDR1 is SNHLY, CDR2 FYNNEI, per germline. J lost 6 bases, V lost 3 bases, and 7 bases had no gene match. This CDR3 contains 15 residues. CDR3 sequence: CASSEVAGVADTQYF. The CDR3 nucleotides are TGTGCCAGCAGTGAGGTAGCGGGAGTGGCGGATACGCAGTATTTT.

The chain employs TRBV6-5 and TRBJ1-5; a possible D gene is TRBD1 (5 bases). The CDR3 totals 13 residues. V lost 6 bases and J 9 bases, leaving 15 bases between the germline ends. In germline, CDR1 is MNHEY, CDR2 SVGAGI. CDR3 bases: TGTGCCAGCAGGACAGAGGTTTGGTGGCCCCAGCATTTT. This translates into CASRTEVWWPQHF.

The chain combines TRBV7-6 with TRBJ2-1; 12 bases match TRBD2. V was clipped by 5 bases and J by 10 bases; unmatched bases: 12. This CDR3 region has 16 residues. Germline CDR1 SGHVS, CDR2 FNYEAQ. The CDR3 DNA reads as TGTGCCAGCAGCCCCCGACTAGCGGGAGCCCGGGGGGAGCAGTTCTTC. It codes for CASSPRLAGARGEQFF.

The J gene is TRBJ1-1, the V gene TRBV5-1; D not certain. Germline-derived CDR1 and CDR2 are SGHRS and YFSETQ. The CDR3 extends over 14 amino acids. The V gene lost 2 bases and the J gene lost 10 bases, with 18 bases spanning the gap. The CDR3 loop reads CASSLTRSGLVAFF. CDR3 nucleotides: TGCGCCAGCAGCTTAACTAGATCCGGGCTTGTAGCTTTCTTT.

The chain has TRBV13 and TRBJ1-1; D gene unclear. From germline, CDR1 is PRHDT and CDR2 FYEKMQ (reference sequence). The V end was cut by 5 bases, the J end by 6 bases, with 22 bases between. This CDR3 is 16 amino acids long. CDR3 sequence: CASSDLRHGVTAEAFF. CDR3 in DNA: TGTGCCAGCAGCGACCTGAGGCACGGGGTTACGGCTGAAGCTTTCTTT.

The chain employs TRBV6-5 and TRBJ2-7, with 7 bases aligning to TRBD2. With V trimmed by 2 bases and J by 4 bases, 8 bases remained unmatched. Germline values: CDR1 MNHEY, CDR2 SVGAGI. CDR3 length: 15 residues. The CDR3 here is CASSYRSRGGYEQYF. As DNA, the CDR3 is TGTGCCAGCAGTTACCGGAGTAGGGGAGGGTACGAGCAGTACTTC.

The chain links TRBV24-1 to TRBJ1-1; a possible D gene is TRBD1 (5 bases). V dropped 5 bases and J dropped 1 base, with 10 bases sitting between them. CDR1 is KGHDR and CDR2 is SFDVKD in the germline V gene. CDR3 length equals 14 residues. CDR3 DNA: TGTGCCACCAGTGGGGGGGTTTCGAACACTGAAGCTTTCTTT. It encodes CATSGGVSNTEAFF.

CDR3: CATSDPGTSYGYTF. CDR3 nucleotide sequence: TGTGCCACCAGTGACCCCGGGACATCGTATGGCTACACCTTC. The chain uses TRBV24-1 and TRBJ1-2, with D possibly being TRBD1 (6 bases). The V end lost 4 bases, the J end lost 5 bases, and 13 bases lay between the germline ends. The CDR3 loop spans 14 amino acids. CDR1 is KGHDR, CDR2 SFDVKD, per germline.